Shown below are 20 T cell receptor beta chains from a single sample sequenced in a study of T cells expressing NK-cell markers. TCRdb reprocessed the 5' RACE reads, keeping one entry per CDR3 protein, no DNA. The sample data list almost 450,000 distinct CDR3 sequences. Sequenced material: blood T cells: a sorted CD56 or NKG2C T cell subset, CD4+ or CD8+ T cells, or bulk PBMC T cells (not recorded which). All receptors derive from a woman aged 18-70 years in good health.

This rearrangement joins TRBV28 to TRBJ2-1; no DNA is available, so the TRBD2 call from TCRdb remains unchecked. Germline assignment: CDR1 MDHEN and CDR2 SYDVKM. This CDR3 spans 18 amino acids. The CDR3 loop is CASRPREGRESSYNEQFF.

The chain joins TRBV12-3 or TRBV12-4 to TRBJ2-1; TCRdb names TRBD2, which stays unverified in the absence of DNA. The CDR3 is 17 residues long. The CDR3 loop reads CASSLARVAGGWNEQFF.

The chain has TRBV5-6 and TRBJ1-1; TCRdb indicates TRBD1, and absent DNA this call remains unverified. There are 13 residues in the CDR3. The germline V gene has CDR1 SGHDT and CDR2 YYEEEE. CDR3 loop: CASSLWGALEAFF.

The V and J genes are TRBV7-2 and TRBJ1-4; TCRdb's D gene call, TRBD1, goes unchecked for lack of DNA. Germline CDR1 reads SGHTA; CDR2 reads FQGNSA. This CDR3 spans 17 amino acids. The CDR3 protein is CASSFRRTLATNEKLFF.

This sequence joins TRBV7-2 and TRBJ2-7; TCRdb's D call of TRBD1 is untestable without DNA. This CDR3 is 15 amino acids long. Germline CDR1 is SGHTA and CDR2 is FQGNSA. This CDR3 reads CASSLSRGDVYEQYF. Together with reference TRBV7-2 and TRBJ2-7, the CDR3 gives the full variable domain: GAGVSQSPSNKVTEKGKDVELRCDPISGHTALYWYRQSLGQGLEFLIYFQGNSAPDKSGLPSDRFSAERTGGSVSTLTIQRTQQEDSAVYLCASSLSRGDVYEQYFGPGTRLTVT.

J is TRBJ1-1 and V is TRBV7-3. The CDR3 extends over 13 amino acids. Germline V gives CDR1 SGHTA, CDR2 FQGTGA. CDR3: CASSLIKGPEAFF.

The V and J genes are TRBV2 and TRBJ2-3; the TCRdb call, TRBD2, lacks DNA for checking. The CDR3 is 16 residues long. The germline CDR1 and CDR2 sequences are SNHLY and FYNNEI. The CDR3 region is CASSGDRLAGSDTQYF. Supplemented by reference TRBV2 and TRBJ2-3, the full variable domain reads EPEVTQTPSHQVTQMGQEVILRCVPISNHLYFYWYRQILGQKVEFLVSFYNNEISEKSEIFDDQFSVERPDGSNFTLKIRSTKLEDSAMYFCASSGDRLAGSDTQYFGPGTRLTVL.

The CDR3 is CSAVTSVTQYF. The J gene is TRBJ2-3, the V gene TRBV29-1; TCRdb outputs TRBD2, but without DNA this stays unchecked. This CDR3 has 11 amino acids. The germline V gene encodes CDR1 SQVTM and CDR2 ANQGSEA.

The gene calls are TRBV29-1 and TRBJ2-1. Germline-derived CDR1 and CDR2 are SQVTM and ANQGSEA. The CDR3 length is 15 residues. This CDR3 reads CSVDTLGSLYNEQFF.

This sequence joins TRBV7-2 and TRBJ2-7; TCRdb's D call, TRBD1, is unchecked because there is no DNA. This CDR3 region has 15 residues. Germline V gene lookup returns CDR1 SGHTA and CDR2 FQGNSA. This CDR3 reads CASSLRQGRVGEQYF.

J is TRBJ1-4 and V is TRBV7-7. Germline assignment: CDR1 SSHAT and CDR2 FNYEAQ (reference sequence). The CDR3 length is 13 residues. The CDR3 here is CASSLDPNEKLFF.

The chain joins TRBV12-3 or TRBV12-4 to TRBJ2-1. The length of the CDR3 is 15 residues. The CDR3 spells CASSQREGSYNEQFF.

The chain has TRBV4-2 and TRBJ2-2. Germline lookup yields CDR1 LGHNA and CDR2 YNFKEQ. This CDR3 is 13 amino acids long. This chain's CDR3 is CASSQDRAGELFF.

The rearrangement uses TRBV29-1 and TRBJ1-2. Germline V gives CDR1 SQVTM, CDR2 ANQGSEA. The CDR3 consists of 12 residues. The CDR3 loop is CSVEGETYGYTF.

The chain uses TRBV20-1 and TRBJ2-3; absent DNA, TCRdb's TRBD2 call cannot be checked. This CDR3 region has 16 residues. Looked up from germline, CDR1 is DFQATT and CDR2 is SNEGSKA (reference sequence). This CDR3 is CSARSLLAGGIDTQYF.

The chain is built from TRBV5-1 and TRBJ2-2; TCRdb gives TRBD2 as the D gene, but with no DNA this cannot be confirmed. CDR3 length: 16 amino acids. Germline loops: CDR1 SGHRS, CDR2 YFSETQ. This CDR3 reads CASSLSPGETTGELFF. Supplemented by reference TRBV5-1 and TRBJ2-2, the full variable domain reads KAGVTQTPRYLIKTRGQQVTLSCSPISGHRSVSWYQQTPGQGLQFLFEYFSETQRNKGNFPGRFSGRQFSNSRSEMNVSTLELGDSALYLCASSLSPGETTGELFFGEGSRLTVL.

The chain links TRBV4-3 to TRBJ2-1; TCRdb selects TRBD2, and the lack of DNA leaves this call unchecked. The CDR3 has 16 amino acids. Germline loops: CDR1 LGHNA, CDR2 YSLEER. CDR3 amino acids: CASSPTIAGDRNEQFF.

The CDR3 loop reads CASSSPTGRFGETQYF. The chain carries TRBV6-1 and TRBJ2-5; the D call from TCRdb, TRBD2, cannot be confirmed without DNA. Germline assignment: CDR1 MNHNS and CDR2 SASEGT. This CDR3 region has 16 residues.

V and J are TRBV18 and TRBJ2-5; the TCRdb call, TRBD1, lacks DNA for checking. Germline loops: CDR1 KGHSH, CDR2 LQKENI. The CDR3 contains 13 residues. CDR3 residues: CASSKGQEETQYF.

The rearrangement links TRBV2 to TRBJ2-2; TCRdb lists TRBD2, though no DNA is available to test this call. The CDR3 is 17 amino acids. From germline, CDR1 is SNHLY and CDR2 FYNNEI. The CDR3 here is CASSFWASGPISGELFF.